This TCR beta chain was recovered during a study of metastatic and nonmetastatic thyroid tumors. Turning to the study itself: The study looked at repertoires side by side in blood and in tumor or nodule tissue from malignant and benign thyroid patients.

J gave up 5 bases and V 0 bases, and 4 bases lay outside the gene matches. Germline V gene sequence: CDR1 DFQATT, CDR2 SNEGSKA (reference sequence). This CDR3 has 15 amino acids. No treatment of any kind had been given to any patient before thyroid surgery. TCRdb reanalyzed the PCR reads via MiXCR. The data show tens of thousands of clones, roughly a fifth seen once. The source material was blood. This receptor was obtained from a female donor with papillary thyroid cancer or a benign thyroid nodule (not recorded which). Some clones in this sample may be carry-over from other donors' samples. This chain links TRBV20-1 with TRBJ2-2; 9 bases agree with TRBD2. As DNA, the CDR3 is TGCAGTGCTAGAGATGGCGGGGGGGTGACCGGGGAGCTGTTTTTT. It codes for CSARDGGGVTGELFF.